The source of this T cell receptor beta chain is a study of blood T cell repertoires in COVID-19 (dated by TCRdb to 2018 to 2021). A note on the overall study: The collaborator samples originated in the United States, Italy and Spain and spanned the acute and convalescent phases of COVID-19. Deeply sampled blood TCRbeta repertoires from subjects exposed to, actively infected with, or recovered from COVID-19 were included in the dataset. A freely available public database, intended as a resource for researchers studying the immune response to SARS-CoV-2, is where the repertoires were released. The material from the prospective study consisted of cDNA or gDNA derived from T cells, B-cell-depleted T cells, or PBMCs. HLA class I and class II types, where available, came from metadata supplied by the sample provider rather than from assay-based typing. Samples were obtained from the ongoing ImmuneRACE study (first 160 participants) and from some 1,200 subjects provided by 6 global collaborators. The sample metadata nearly always contained a de-identified subject ID, COVID-19 status, age in years and sex.

Remarks on this clone: Its antigen target is currently unknown. One base away there is no much larger clone; base qualities are not given.

Points the paper makes about the study in general: The quantity of clinical and demographic metadata differed by source and by participant and was supplied without curation.

The immunoSEQ Assay, a bias-controlled multiplex PCR, was used to amplify TCRbeta CDR3 regions from genomic DNA. Per the source publication's procedure: The number of nucleated cells in each sample was estimated from the amplification of reference gene primers within the assay. To quantify the absolute abundance of each unique TCRbeta CDR3 rearrangement, sequence reads were collapsed and filtered. For each sample, productive Simpson clonality was calculated as the square root of Simpson's diversity index across productive rearrangements. TCRdb mirrors the immuneACCESS table, restricted to in-frame sequences. Some clones are absent from its copies; in checked studies, under half trace to an unresolved V gene, and the reason for the others is unknown. That table is the source of V, J and clone size, and D and trimming were worked out from the DNA. The sample records 150,000 to 200,000 clones, around 87% of which are singletons. Around 13% of the sample is in the top ten clones.

V and J are truncated by 10 bases and 5 bases respectively, leaving an intervening sequence of 20 bases. From cysteine to phenylalanine, the CDR3 is 14 amino acids long. The only DNA kept is the CDR3, 42 bases in frame from the first base. From a lookup of the germline V gene (reference sequence), CDR1 and CDR2 are MNHNY and SVGAGI. In Seattle, one collaborating source enrolled patients while the infection was active and tracked those patients longitudinally over the course of disease. Collaborating institutions collected whole blood in K2EDTA tubes following their own protocols. Collaborator samples were shipped for TCRbeta analysis as frozen whole blood, isolated PBMCs, or DNA extracted from either sample type.

This chain joins TRBV6-6 to TRBJ2-5; TRBD2 is possibly the D segment (5 matching bases). Sequencing was done on a sample of peripheral blood. This sequence originates from a woman aged 65 to 85 with COVID-19, enrolled during active disease. This receptor carries the CDR3 CATNPPDRGETQYF. In nucleotide form, the sequence is TGTGCCACTAACCCCCCCGATCGCGGGGAGACCCAGTACTTC.